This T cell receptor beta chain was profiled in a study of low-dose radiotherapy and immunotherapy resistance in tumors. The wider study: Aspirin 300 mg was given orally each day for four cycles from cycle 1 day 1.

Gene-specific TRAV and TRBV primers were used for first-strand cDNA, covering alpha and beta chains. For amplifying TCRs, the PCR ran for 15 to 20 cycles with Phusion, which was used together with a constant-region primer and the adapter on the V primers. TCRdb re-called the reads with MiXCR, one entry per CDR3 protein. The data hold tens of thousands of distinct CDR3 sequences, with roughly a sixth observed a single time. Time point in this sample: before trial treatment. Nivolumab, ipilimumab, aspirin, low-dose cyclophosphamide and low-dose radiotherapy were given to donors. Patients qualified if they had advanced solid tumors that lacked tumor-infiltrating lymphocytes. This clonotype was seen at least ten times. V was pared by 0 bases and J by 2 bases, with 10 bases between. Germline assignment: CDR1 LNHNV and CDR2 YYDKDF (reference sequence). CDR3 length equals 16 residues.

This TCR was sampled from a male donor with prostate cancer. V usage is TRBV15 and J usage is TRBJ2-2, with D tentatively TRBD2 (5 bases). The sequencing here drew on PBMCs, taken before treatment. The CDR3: CATSRDLDLNTGELFF. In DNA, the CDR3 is TGTGCCACCAGCAGAGATCTGGACTTAAACACCGGGGAGCTGTTTTTT.